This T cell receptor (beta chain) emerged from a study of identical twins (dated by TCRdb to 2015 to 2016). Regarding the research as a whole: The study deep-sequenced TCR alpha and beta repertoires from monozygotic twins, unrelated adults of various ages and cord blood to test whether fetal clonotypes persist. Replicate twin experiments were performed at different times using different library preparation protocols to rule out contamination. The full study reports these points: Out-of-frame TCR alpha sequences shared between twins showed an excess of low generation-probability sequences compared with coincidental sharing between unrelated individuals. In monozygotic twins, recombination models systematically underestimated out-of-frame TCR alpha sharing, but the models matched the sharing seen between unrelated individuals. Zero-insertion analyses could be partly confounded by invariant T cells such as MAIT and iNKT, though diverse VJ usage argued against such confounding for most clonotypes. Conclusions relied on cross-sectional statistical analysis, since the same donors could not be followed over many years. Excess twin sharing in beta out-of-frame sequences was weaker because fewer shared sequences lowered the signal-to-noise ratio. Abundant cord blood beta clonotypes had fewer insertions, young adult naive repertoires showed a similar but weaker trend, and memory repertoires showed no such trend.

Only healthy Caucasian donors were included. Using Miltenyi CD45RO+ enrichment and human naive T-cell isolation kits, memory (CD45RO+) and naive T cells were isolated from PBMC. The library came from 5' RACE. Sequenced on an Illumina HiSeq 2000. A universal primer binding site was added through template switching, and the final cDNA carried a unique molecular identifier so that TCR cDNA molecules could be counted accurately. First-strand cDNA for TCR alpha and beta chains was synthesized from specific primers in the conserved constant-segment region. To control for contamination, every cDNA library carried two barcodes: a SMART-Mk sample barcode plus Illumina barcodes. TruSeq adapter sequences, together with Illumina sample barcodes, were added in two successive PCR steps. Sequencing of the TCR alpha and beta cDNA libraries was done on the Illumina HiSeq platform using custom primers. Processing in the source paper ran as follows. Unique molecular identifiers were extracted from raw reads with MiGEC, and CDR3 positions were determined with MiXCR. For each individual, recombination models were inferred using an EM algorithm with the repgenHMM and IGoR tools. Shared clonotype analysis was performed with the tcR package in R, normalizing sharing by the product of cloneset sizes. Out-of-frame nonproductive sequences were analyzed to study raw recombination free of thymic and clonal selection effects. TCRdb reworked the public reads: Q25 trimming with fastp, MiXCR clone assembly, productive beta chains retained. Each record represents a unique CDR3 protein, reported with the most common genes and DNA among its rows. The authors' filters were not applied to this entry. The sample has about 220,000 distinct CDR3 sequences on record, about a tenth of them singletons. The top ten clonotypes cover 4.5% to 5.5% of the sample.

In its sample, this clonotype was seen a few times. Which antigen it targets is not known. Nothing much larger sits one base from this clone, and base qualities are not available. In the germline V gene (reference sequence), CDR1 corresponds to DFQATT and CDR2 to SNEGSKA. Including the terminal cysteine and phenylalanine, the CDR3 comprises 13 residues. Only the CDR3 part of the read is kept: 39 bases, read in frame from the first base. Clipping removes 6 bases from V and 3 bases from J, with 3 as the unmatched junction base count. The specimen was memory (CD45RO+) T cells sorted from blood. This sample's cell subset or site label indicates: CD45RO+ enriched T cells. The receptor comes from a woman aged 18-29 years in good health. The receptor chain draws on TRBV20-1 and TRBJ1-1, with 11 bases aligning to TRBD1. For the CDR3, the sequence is CSAPGQGDTEAFF. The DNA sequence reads TGCAGTGCGCCGGGACAGGGGGACACTGAAGCTTTCTTT.